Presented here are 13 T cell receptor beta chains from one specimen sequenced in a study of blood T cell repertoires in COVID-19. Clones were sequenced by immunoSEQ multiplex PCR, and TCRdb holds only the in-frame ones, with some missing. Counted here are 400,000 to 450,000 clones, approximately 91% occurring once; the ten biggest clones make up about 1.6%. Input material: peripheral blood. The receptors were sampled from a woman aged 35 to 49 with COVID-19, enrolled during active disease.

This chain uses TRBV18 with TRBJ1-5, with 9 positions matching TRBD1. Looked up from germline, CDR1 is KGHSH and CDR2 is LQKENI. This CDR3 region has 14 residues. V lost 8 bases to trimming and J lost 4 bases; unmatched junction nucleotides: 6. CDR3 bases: TGTGCCAGCCTGGCCGGGACAGGGAATCAGCCCCAGCATTTT. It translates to CASLAGTGNQPQHF.

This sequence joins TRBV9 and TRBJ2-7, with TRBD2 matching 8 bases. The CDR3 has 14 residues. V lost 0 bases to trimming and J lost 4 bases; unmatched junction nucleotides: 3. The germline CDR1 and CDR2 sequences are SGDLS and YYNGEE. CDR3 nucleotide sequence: TGTGCCAGCAGCGTAGGGACTAGCCCATACGAGCAGTACTTC. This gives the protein CASSVGTSPYEQYF.

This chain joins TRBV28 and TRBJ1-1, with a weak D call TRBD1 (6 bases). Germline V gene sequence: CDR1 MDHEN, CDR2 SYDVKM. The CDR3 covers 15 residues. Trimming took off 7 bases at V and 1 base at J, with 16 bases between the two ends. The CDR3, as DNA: TGTGCCAGCATGGGCCGGGGACACGGGAACACTGAAGCTTTCTTT. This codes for CASMGRGHGNTEAFF.

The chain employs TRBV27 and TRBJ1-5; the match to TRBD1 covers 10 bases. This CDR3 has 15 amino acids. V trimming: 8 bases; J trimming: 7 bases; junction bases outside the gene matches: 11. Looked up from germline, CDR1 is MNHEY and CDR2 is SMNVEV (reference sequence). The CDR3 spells CASLTLGGQGQPQHF. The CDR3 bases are TGTGCCAGCTTAACCCTCGGGGGACAGGGGCAGCCCCAGCATTTT.

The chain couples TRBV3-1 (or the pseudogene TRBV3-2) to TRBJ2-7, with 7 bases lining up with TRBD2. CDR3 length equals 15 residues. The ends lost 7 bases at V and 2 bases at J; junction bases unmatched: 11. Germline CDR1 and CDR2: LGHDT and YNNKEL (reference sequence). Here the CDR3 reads CASTSGRARTYEQYF. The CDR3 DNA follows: TGTGCCAGCACTTCAGGGAGGGCGAGGACCTACGAGCAGTACTTC.

Here the CDR3 reads CASSVGGSRGEQFF. The DNA of the CDR3 is TGTGCCAGCAGCGTAGGCGGGTCCCGTGGGGAGCAGTTCTTC. V is TRBV9 and J is TRBJ2-1, with a tentative D call TRBD2 (5 bases). Germline V lookup: CDR1 SGDLS, CDR2 YYNGEE. V dropped 0 bases and J dropped 10 bases, with 14 bases sitting between them. CDR3 length equals 14 residues.

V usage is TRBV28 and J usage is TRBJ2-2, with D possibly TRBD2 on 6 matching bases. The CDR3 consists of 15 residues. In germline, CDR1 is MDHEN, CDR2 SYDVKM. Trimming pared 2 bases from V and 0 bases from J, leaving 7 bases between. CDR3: CASSLGGTNTGELFF. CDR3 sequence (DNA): TGTGCCAGCAGTTTAGGGGGGACGAACACCGGGGAGCTGTTTTTT. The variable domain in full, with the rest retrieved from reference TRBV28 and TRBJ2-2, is DVKVTQSSRYLVKRTGEKVFLECVQDMDHENMFWYRQDPGLGLRLIYFSYDVKMKEKGDIPEGYSVSREKKERFSLILESASTNQTSMYLCASSLGGTNTGELFFGEGSRLTVL.

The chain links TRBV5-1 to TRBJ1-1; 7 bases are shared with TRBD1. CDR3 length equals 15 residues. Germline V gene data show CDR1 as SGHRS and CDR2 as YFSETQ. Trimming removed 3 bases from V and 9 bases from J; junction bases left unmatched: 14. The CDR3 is CASSSVGYGTEQAFF. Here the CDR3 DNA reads TGCGCCAGCAGCTCGGTGGGGTACGGGACAGAGCAAGCTTTCTTT.

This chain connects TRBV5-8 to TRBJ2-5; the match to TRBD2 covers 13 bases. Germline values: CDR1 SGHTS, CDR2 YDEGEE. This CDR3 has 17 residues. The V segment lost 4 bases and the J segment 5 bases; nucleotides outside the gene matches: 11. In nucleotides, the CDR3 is TGTGCCAGCAGCCCCCAGAGGACTAGCGGGGGCGCGGAGACCCAGTACTTC. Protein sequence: CASSPQRTSGGAETQYF.

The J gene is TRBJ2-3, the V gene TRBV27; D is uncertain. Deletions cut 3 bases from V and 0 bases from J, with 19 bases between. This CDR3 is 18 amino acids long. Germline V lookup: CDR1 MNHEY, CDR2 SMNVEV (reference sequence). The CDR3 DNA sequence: TGTGCCAGCAGTTTCCTGAGAGCTACCGGTACTAGCACAGATACGCAGTATTTT. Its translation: CASSFLRATGTSTDTQYF.

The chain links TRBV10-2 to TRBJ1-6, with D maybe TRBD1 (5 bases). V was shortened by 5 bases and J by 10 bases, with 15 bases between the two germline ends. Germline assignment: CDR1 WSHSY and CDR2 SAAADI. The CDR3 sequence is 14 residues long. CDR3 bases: TGCGCCAGCAGTTGGACGGGGGAACGGTCACCCCTCCACTTT. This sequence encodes CASSWTGERSPLHF.

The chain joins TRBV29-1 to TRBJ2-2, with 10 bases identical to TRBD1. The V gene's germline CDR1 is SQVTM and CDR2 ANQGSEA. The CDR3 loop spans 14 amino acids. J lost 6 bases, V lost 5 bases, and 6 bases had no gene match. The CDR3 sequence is CSVSGQGVSGELFF. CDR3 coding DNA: TGCAGCGTTTCTGGACAGGGGGTGTCCGGGGAGCTGTTTTTT.

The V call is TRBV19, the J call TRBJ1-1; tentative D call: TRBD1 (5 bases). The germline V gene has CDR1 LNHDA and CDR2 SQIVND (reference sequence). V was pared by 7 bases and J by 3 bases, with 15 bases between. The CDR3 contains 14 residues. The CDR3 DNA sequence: TGTGCCAGTAAGACAGCCTCTCTTCACACTGAAGCTTTCTTT. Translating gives CASKTASLHTEAFF.